This TCR beta chain was identified in a study of control samples from healthy donors and cancer patients. Some clones are missing from TCRdb's copy, which holds only in-frame ones; the method was immunoSEQ multiplex PCR. Of tens of thousands of clones listed, 79% are singletons. The germline CDR1 and CDR2 sequences are LNHNV and YYDKDF (reference sequence). The CDR3 covers 13 residues. V was shortened by 0 bases and J by 4 bases, with 7 bases between the two germline ends. This sequence originates from a man between 60 and 75 years old with head and neck cancer. The chain employs TRBV15 and TRBJ2-7; D is undetermined. The specimen was PBMCs. DNA of the CDR3: TGTGCCACCAGCAGAGAAGCTAAATACGAGCAGTACTTC. Residues: CATSREAKYEQYF.